This T cell receptor beta chain was recovered during a study of cytomegalovirus exposure and HLA in healthy donors. The PCR used 60 Vbeta and 13 Jbeta primers. Sequenced by immunoSEQ multiplex PCR; TCRdb stores in-frame clones only, minus some. This table has around 170,000 clones, 84% appearing once. Study conclusions and caveats: Later on, an analysis found that several of the most significant clusters appeared to be linked to common viral pathogens, which included parvovirus B19. The investigators catalogued 150 to 200 TCR beta chains as cytomegalovirus-associated.

Details on this clone: Its target is unknown.

This CDR3 comprises 15 residues. Germline values: CDR1 LNHDA, CDR2 SQIVND (reference sequence). The V segment lost 3 bases and the J segment 5 bases; nucleotides outside the gene matches: 8. The source is a boy under 10 years old in good health and CMV-seronegative. The genes are TRBV19 and TRBJ1-2, with 8 positions matching TRBD1. Sequenced sample: PBMCs. CDR3 region: CASSMGTGQSYGYTF. In DNA, the CDR3 is TGTGCCAGTAGTATGGGGACAGGACAAAGTTATGGCTACACCTTC.